One and the same sample provided the 23 T cell receptor beta chains below, sequenced in a study of T cell responses to AZD1222 COVID-19 vaccine. Repertoires were generated with immunoSEQ multiplex PCR, while TCRdb's copy carries only in-frame clones and drops some. Of fewer than 150,000 clones in the sample, 88% were seen once. The sample consisted of peripheral blood, taken 28 days after the second AZD1222 dose. The receptors here all came from an adult who received the AZD1222 COVID-19 vaccine.

The J gene is TRBJ2-1, the V gene TRBV9, with no clear D. Per germline, CDR1 SGDLS and CDR2 YYNGEE. V shed 4 bases and J shed 5 bases, with 10 bases lying between them. The CDR3 is made up of 13 amino acids. The CDR3: CASSWGLDNEQFF. The CDR3 nucleotides read TGTGCCAGCAGCTGGGGTTTGGACAATGAGCAGTTCTTC.

The CDR3 protein is CASSLDRDRHVNYGYTF. CDR3 DNA: TGTGCCAGCAGCTTGGACAGGGACCGTCACGTTAACTATGGCTACACCTTC. The chain has TRBV7-9 and TRBJ1-2; 8 positions match TRBD1. This CDR3 has 17 amino acids. The germline V gene encodes CDR1 SEHNR and CDR2 FQNEAQ (reference sequence). The ends lost 3 bases at V and 1 base at J; junction bases unmatched: 10.

This clone has just a few counts. The genes are TRBV27 and TRBJ2-1; 8 positions match TRBD2. V dropped 8 bases and J dropped 4; count of bases not matched to a gene: 13. The CDR3 is made up of 16 amino acids. Germline V gene data show CDR1 as MNHEY and CDR2 as SMNVEV (reference sequence). The CDR3 DNA follows: TGTGCCAGCTCACGGTTAGGAGCGGGAGTATACAATGAGCAGTTCTTC. Translating gives CASSRLGAGVYNEQFF.

In regard to this clone: One junction end disagrees with the germline gene, perhaps due to a read error. The chain is built from TRBV3-1 (or the pseudogene TRBV3-2) and TRBJ1-2; D remains ambiguous. The CDR3 consists of 14 residues. Looked up from germline, CDR1 is LGHDT and CDR2 is YNNKEL (reference sequence). The CDR3: CASSQVSSGYGFTF. The CDR3, as DNA: TGTGCCAGCAGCCAAGTCTCGTCCGGCTATGGCTTCACCTTC.

V and J are TRBV18 and TRBJ1-4; D not certain. CDR3 length: 13 residues. CDR1 is KGHSH and CDR2 is LQKENI in the germline V gene. Trimming removed 2 bases at V and 7 bases at J, with 8 bases between. DNA of the CDR3: TGTGCCAGCTCACCAAGGAGGGTTGAAAAACTGTTTTTT. It encodes CASSPRRVEKLFF. Complete variable domain (other parts from reference TRBV18 and TRBJ1-4): NAGVMQNPRHLVRRRGQEARLRCSPMKGHSHVYWYRQLPEEGLKFMVYLQKENIIDESGMPKERFSAEFPKEGPSILRIQQVVRGDSAAYFCASSPRRVEKLFFGSGTQLSVL.

The chain couples TRBV30 to TRBJ1-6; weak D call: TRBD1 (6 bases). This CDR3 has 15 amino acids. The V and J ends lost 1 base and 4 bases respectively, with 11 bases between them. Germline CDR1 reads GTSNPN; CDR2 reads SVGIG (reference sequence). For the CDR3, the DNA is TGTGCCTGGAGTGCCATACAGGGTTATAATTCACCCCTCCACTTT. Residues: CAWSAIQGYNSPLHF.

The V and J genes are TRBV7-2 and TRBJ2-1; 11 positions match TRBD2. Trimming cost V 0 bases and J 10 bases; bases outside gene matches: 2. Germline V gene sequence: CDR1 SGHTA, CDR2 FQGNSA. CDR3 size: 14 residues. CDR3 protein: CASSLARLAGEQFF. DNA for the CDR3: TGTGCCAGCAGCTTAGCGAGACTAGCGGGGGAGCAGTTCTTC.

This chain uses TRBV11-2 with TRBJ2-7; D not resolved. With 0 bases removed from V and 3 bases from J, the gap between germline ends came to 12 bases. The CDR3 totals 15 residues. Germline CDR1 is SGHAT and CDR2 is FQNNGV. The CDR3 nucleotides read TGTGCCAGCAGCTTAGAGCTGGGTCTCTTCTACGAGCAGTACTTC. Residues: CASSLELGLFYEQYF.

V usage is TRBV11-2 and J usage is TRBJ1-6; no reliable D call. Germline CDR1 is SGHAT and CDR2 is FQNNGV. V lost 1 base and J lost 2, with 9 bases in between. The CDR3 length is 16 residues. The CDR3 DNA reads as TGTGCCAGCAGCTTAGCATCGTTGCCCTATAATTCACCCCTCCACTTT. Encoded protein: CASSLASLPYNSPLHF.

The chain couples TRBV7-8 to TRBJ1-1, with D unclear. This CDR3 is built from 12 residues. V was shortened by 7 bases and J by 5 bases, with 11 bases between the two germline ends. The germline V gene has CDR1 SGHVS and CDR2 FQNEAQ. CDR3 sequence reads: CASTRVGTEAFF. CDR3 nucleotide sequence: TGTGCCAGCACCCGGGTCGGGACTGAAGCTTTCTTT.

CDR3: CASTQGMNTEAFF. In DNA form, the CDR3 reads TGTGCCAGCACCCAAGGTATGAACACTGAAGCTTTCTTT. The V call is TRBV11-3, the J call TRBJ1-1; D is unresolved. Per the germline V gene, CDR1 is SGHNT and CDR2 is YENEEA. The CDR3 covers 13 residues. V was clipped by 7 bases and J by 0 bases, with 9 bases between them. The whole variable domain, remainder taken from reference TRBV11-3 and TRBJ1-1, is EAGVVQSPRYKIIEKKQPVAFWCNPISGHNTLYWYLQNLGQGPELLIRYENEEAVDDSQLPKDRFSAERLKGVDSTLKIQPAELGDSAVYLCASTQGMNTEAFFGQGTRLTVV.

The chain has TRBV5-1 and TRBJ2-3; weak D call: TRBD2 (7 bases). The CDR3 is 15 amino acids. The V gene's germline CDR1 is SGHRS and CDR2 YFSETQ. Trimming shortened V by 4 bases and J by 1 base, and 13 bases separated the two germline ends. The CDR3 nucleotides read TGCGCCAGCAGCGTGGGGGGGCAGGGCACAGATACGCAGTATTTT. This codes for CASSVGGQGTDTQYF.

The V gene is TRBV4-2, the J gene TRBJ2-1; 11 bases align to TRBD2. J lost 9 bases, V lost 3 bases, and 16 bases had no gene match. The germline V gene encodes CDR1 LGHNA and CDR2 YNFKEQ. The CDR3 runs to 18 residues. The CDR3 DNA reads as TGTGCCAGCAGCCACTCTTACCGACTAGCGGGGAGATCTACTGAGCAGTTCTTC. Protein sequence: CASSHSYRLAGRSTEQFF.

The chain uses TRBV14 and TRBJ1-2; D gene ambiguous. The CDR3 has 13 residues. V dropped 4 bases and J dropped 4 bases, with 10 bases sitting between them. Germline loops: CDR1 SGHDN, CDR2 FVKESK. The CDR3 bases are TGTGCCAGCAGCCCAGGAACTGGCTATGGCTACACCTTC. Translation gives CASSPGTGYGYTF.

V gene TRBV14 combines with J gene TRBJ2-2, with D perhaps matching TRBD1 or TRBD2 (5 bases each). Between the trimmed V and J ends, which lost 0 bases and 1 base, there was a span of 12 bases. Germline CDR1 is SGHDN and CDR2 is FVKESK. The CDR3 is 17 residues long. The CDR3 coding sequence is TGTGCCAGCAGCCAAGAGCCGGGGACCTTGAACACCGGGGAGCTGTTTTTT. It is translated as CASSQEPGTLNTGELFF.

V and J are TRBV5-1 and TRBJ2-1; 10 bases align to TRBD2. This CDR3 is built from 14 residues. V lost 0 bases and J lost 8; bases outside the gene matches: 2. Per germline, CDR1 SGHRS and CDR2 YFSETQ. The CDR3 spells CASSLDSGRYEQFF. In DNA, the CDR3 is TGCGCCAGCAGCTTGGATAGCGGGAGGTATGAGCAGTTCTTC.

J is TRBJ1-1 and V is TRBV24-1; a possible D gene is TRBD1 (6 bases). This CDR3 comprises 15 residues. V was pared by 3 bases and J by 5 bases, with 15 bases between. Germline-derived CDR1 and CDR2 are KGHDR and SFDVKD. The CDR3 bases are TGTGCCACCAGTGATCCCTTACAGGGAGGAACTGAAGCTTTCTTT. Protein sequence: CATSDPLQGGTEAFF.

The chain couples TRBV7-2 to TRBJ1-1; D possibly corresponds to TRBD1 (5 bases). The CDR3 is made up of 13 amino acids. Per germline, CDR1 SGHTA and CDR2 FQGNSA. V dropped 5 bases and J dropped 4 bases, with 11 bases sitting between them. For the CDR3, the DNA is TGTGCCAGCAGCATCCAGGGTGGCACTGAAGCTTTCTTT. Translation gives CASSIQGGTEAFF. Using reference TRBV7-2 and TRBJ1-1 for the parts outside the CDR3, the full variable domain is GAGVSQSPSNKVTEKGKDVELRCDPISGHTALYWYRQSLGQGLEFLIYFQGNSAPDKSGLPSDRFSAERTGGSVSTLTIQRTQQEDSAVYLCASSIQGGTEAFFGQGTRLTVV.

The J gene is TRBJ2-7, the V gene TRBV28; 10 bases are shared with TRBD2. V lost 2 bases, J lost 4 bases, and 8 bases stayed unmatched. This CDR3 contains 16 residues. Germline V CDR1 and CDR2: MDHEN, SYDVKM. The CDR3 here is CASSLPLLAGTYEQYF. Here the CDR3 DNA reads TGTGCCAGCAGTTTACCTCTACTAGCGGGAACGTACGAGCAGTACTTC.

The chain has TRBV11-2 and TRBJ2-1, with D possibly TRBD2 on 5 matching bases. Looked up from germline, CDR1 is SGHAT and CDR2 is FQNNGV. CDR3 size: 13 residues. Trimming shortened V by 5 bases and J by 7 bases, and 12 bases separated the two germline ends. The CDR3 nucleotides are TGTGCCAGCAGCCAGGACCGCGGGAATGAGCAGTTCTTC. Translating gives CASSQDRGNEQFF.

The V gene is TRBV19, the J gene TRBJ1-2; 11 nucleotides align to TRBD1. Looked up from germline, CDR1 is LNHDA and CDR2 is SQIVND (reference sequence). The CDR3 length is 14 residues. Trimming at V came to 6 bases and at J to 7 bases, leaving 7 bases not matched to a gene. Written as DNA, the CDR3 is TGTGCCAGTAGGCTGGACAGGGGGCGAGGTGGCTACACCTTC. Translating it yields CASRLDRGRGGYTF.

The chain uses TRBV19 and TRBJ2-7, with TRBD1 matching over 7 bases. Trimming took 4 bases from V and 5 from J; bases not matched to a gene: 8. This CDR3 region has 14 residues. Per germline, CDR1 LNHDA and CDR2 SQIVND (reference sequence). The CDR3 region is CASSTVAGGNEQYF. The CDR3 DNA reads TGTGCCAGTAGTACGGTTGCAGGGGGTAACGAGCAGTACTTC.

This clone was observed once. V gene TRBV6-5 combines with J gene TRBJ2-5, with 12 bases matching TRBD2. This CDR3 region has 15 residues. Germline CDR1 reads MNHEY; CDR2 reads SVGAGI. V lost 5 bases to trimming and J lost 2 bases; unmatched junction nucleotides: 3. The CDR3 protein is CASSLAGGPQETQYF. CDR3 bases: TGTGCCAGCAGTCTAGCGGGAGGGCCACAAGAGACCCAGTACTTC.